These 23 T cell receptor delta chains originate from one sample sequenced in a study of Vδ1+ human thymocytes. Findings and limits, study-wide: Thymic TRG and TRD repertoires appeared highly polyclonal, with Gaussian CDR3 length distributions.

Extracted RNA was reverse transcribed into cDNA. CDR3 amplicons came from multiplex PCR with pooled V-gene forward and constant-region reverse primers. TCRdb reanalyzed the multiplex PCR reads using CATT. The sample records approximately 58,000 delta-chain clones, around 16% being singletons. No antigen has been identified for these receptors. The sequencing input was Vdelta1+ gamma-delta thymocytes from the thymus. Subset in this sample: FACS-sorted CD3+ TCRalphabeta- TCRVdelta1+ TCRVdelta2- thymocytes. The receptors were sampled from a girl in the first two years of life who had congenital heart surgery.

V usage is TRDV1 and J usage is TRDJ1, with D possibly being TRDD2 or TRDD3 (5 bases each). Trimming shortened V by 3 bases and J by 0 bases, and 20 bases separated the two germline ends. This CDR3 has 18 residues. The germline V gene has CDR1 TSWWSYY and CDR2 QGS. DNA of the CDR3: TGTGCTCTTGGGGACCCTACAAGGGGGCTCCCGTACACCGATAAACTCATCTTT. Translation gives CALGDPTRGLPYTDKLIF.

V and J are TRDV1 and TRDJ1; 7 positions agree with TRDD3. After removal of 0 bases from V and 0 bases from J, the junction contained 16 bases not matched to a gene. The CDR3 spans 20 residues. CDR1 and CDR2 from the germline V gene are TSWWSYY and QGS. The CDR3 DNA sequence: TGTGCTCTTGGGGAACTGGAGTTCTATCCAGGGGGATTGTACACCGATAAACTCATCTTT. Its translation is CALGELEFYPGGLYTDKLIF.

The genes are TRDV1 and TRDJ1; D gene uncertain. This CDR3 is 18 amino acids long. Deletions cut 4 bases from V and 1 base from J, with 22 bases between. The germline CDR1 and CDR2 sequences are TSWWSYY and QGS. CDR3 sequence: CALGVNPAPRGSTDKLIF. The CDR3 region has the DNA TGTGCTCTTGGGGTCAACCCGGCCCCTCGGGGTTCCACCGATAAACTCATCTTT.

This clone appeared many times. This chain uses TRDV2 with TRDJ1; 10 nucleotides line up with TRDD3. The CDR3 is 17 amino acids. Trimming at V came to 3 bases and at J to 0 bases, leaving 9 bases not matched to a gene. Germline-derived CDR1 and CDR2 are GEAIGNYY and EKD. CDR3 sequence (DNA): TGTGCCTGTGACGGGTACTGGGGGATTGTCCACACCGATAAACTCATCTTT. Translated: CACDGYWGIVHTDKLIF.

This clone was seen more than once but under ten times. The V and J genes are TRDV1 and TRDJ1; D might be TRDD3 (8 bases). Germline V gene data show CDR1 as TSWWSYY and CDR2 as QGS. The V and J ends lost 3 bases and 3 bases respectively, with 41 bases between them. CDR3 size: 24 residues. CDR3 nucleotides: TGTGCTCTTGGGGATTTTCCTACGTGGGGGCCAATGAACAGAGGGATACGCGGCCCCGATAAACTCATCTTT. It specifies CALGDFPTWGPMNRGIRGPDKLIF.

This clone showed up just a few times. The V call is TRDV1, the J call TRDJ1; weak D call: TRDD3 (5 bases). Per germline, CDR1 TSWWSYY and CDR2 QGS. CDR3 length equals 18 residues. V was pared by 2 bases and J by 3 bases, with 22 bases between. The CDR3 DNA follows: TGTGCTCTTGGGGAAAATGGATGTGGGATTGTTTTATCCGATAAACTCATCTTT. This encodes CALGENGCGIVLSDKLIF.

This clone was observed a few times. This chain joins TRDV1 and TRDJ1; D is ambiguous. Per germline, CDR1 TSWWSYY and CDR2 QGS. V was clipped by 0 bases and J by 1 base, with 18 bases between them. There are 18 residues in the CDR3. The CDR3: CALGELTTWAPCTDKLIF. The CDR3, as DNA: TGTGCTCTTGGGGAACTAACTACTTGGGCCCCCTGCACCGATAAACTCATCTTT.

The sample holds a few counts of this clone. The chain combines TRDV1 with TRDJ1; TRDD3 matches 10 bases. From germline, CDR1 is TSWWSYY and CDR2 QGS. V lost 0 bases to trimming and J lost 0 bases; unmatched junction nucleotides: 19. The CDR3 has 22 amino acids. The CDR3: CALGELPGGDWGIRSYTDKLIF. CDR3 bases: TGTGCTCTTGGGGAACTCCCCGGGGGAGACTGGGGGATTCGATCGTACACCGATAAACTCATCTTT.

The V and J genes are TRDV1 and TRDJ1, with 12 bases fitting TRDD3. This CDR3 region has 20 residues. V dropped 6 bases and J dropped 0; count of bases not matched to a gene: 17. Germline lookup yields CDR1 TSWWSYY and CDR2 QGS. The CDR3 coding sequence is TGTGCTCTTGGATACAAGCGGGGTACTGGGGGATACCCGTACACCGATAAACTCATCTTT. Translation: CALGYKRGTGGYPYTDKLIF.

This clone was seen a few times. The V call is TRDV1, the J call TRDJ1, with 8 bases that match TRDD3. Germline CDR1 reads TSWWSYY; CDR2 reads QGS. The CDR3 extends over 23 amino acids. Trimming at V came to 0 bases and at J to 1 base, leaving 25 bases not matched to a gene. The CDR3: CALGELGLFVLGATSKGTDKLIF. CDR3 coding DNA: TGTGCTCTTGGGGAACTAGGTCTGTTTGTACTGGGGGCCACATCCAAGGGCACCGATAAACTCATCTTT.

J is TRDJ1 and V is TRDV1; 13 bases line up with TRDD3. The CDR3 sequence is 20 residues long. The ends lost 5 bases at V and 2 bases at J; junction bases unmatched: 17. Germline assignment: CDR1 TSWWSYY and CDR2 QGS. The CDR3 region has the DNA TGTGCTCTTGGGCTACGTCGCGTACTGGGGGATACGCCGGGGACCGATAAACTCATCTTT. Protein sequence: CALGLRRVLGDTPGTDKLIF.

V usage is TRDV1 and J usage is TRDJ1, with TRDD3 matching 12 bases. The CDR3 consists of 25 residues. CDR1 is TSWWSYY, CDR2 QGS, per germline. Trimming cost V 0 bases and J 3 bases; bases outside gene matches: 29. The CDR3 reads CALGELFPTGRTGGYYSRGADKLIF. The CDR3 DNA is TGTGCTCTTGGGGAACTATTCCCTACGGGACGTACTGGGGGATACTATAGTAGAGGAGCCGATAAACTCATCTTT.

The V call is TRDV1, the J call TRDJ1; perhaps TRDD3 as D (8 bases). The germline V gene encodes CDR1 TSWWSYY and CDR2 QGS. V gave up 3 bases and J gave up 0 bases, with 29 bases separating them. This CDR3 comprises 21 residues. The CDR3 is CALGDAAFLPAGGLYTDKLIF. CDR3 DNA sequence: TGTGCTCTTGGGGACGCGGCCTTCCTCCCGGCTGGGGGACTATACACCGATAAACTCATCTTT.

In its sample, this clone was seen a few times. V is TRDV1 and J is TRDJ1; TRDD3 matches 10 bases. The CDR3 has 23 amino acids. Germline loops: CDR1 TSWWSYY, CDR2 QGS. V trimming: 0 bases; J trimming: 1 base; junction bases outside the gene matches: 23. This chain's CDR3 is CALGELKEVSLCWGICGTDKLIF. CDR3 bases: TGTGCTCTTGGGGAACTAAAGGAAGTTTCCCTCTGCTGGGGGATATGTGGCACCGATAAACTCATCTTT.

There are a few counts of this clone. It may be a read error: a sequence one base away is much more abundant. The chain has TRDV2 and TRDJ1, with TRDD3 matching over 8 bases. Trimming cost V 5 bases and J 0 bases; bases outside gene matches: 4. The germline V gene encodes CDR1 GEAIGNYY and CDR2 EKD. This CDR3 is built from 14 residues. CDR3 in DNA: TGTGCCTGTGTCCTGGGGGACTACACCGATAAACTCATCTTT. This translates into CACVLGDYTDKLIF.

This chain uses TRDV1 with TRDJ1; D might be TRDD3 (6 bases). The V end lost 2 bases, the J end lost 0 bases, and 28 bases lay between the germline ends. The CDR3 is made up of 21 amino acids. Germline V gives CDR1 TSWWSYY, CDR2 QGS. The chain's CDR3 is CALGEGDSQSGGETYTDKLIF. CDR3 DNA: TGTGCTCTTGGGGAAGGGGACTCCCAGAGTGGGGGGGAGACATACACCGATAAACTCATCTTT.

This clone turned up a few times. This chain links TRDV1 with TRDJ1; tentatively, D is TRDD2 (6 bases). Germline CDR1 and CDR2: TSWWSYY and QGS. This CDR3 region has 18 residues. V was cut by 2 bases and J by 0 bases, with 19 bases left in between. In DNA form, the CDR3 reads TGTGCTCTTGGGGAAGACCCCTTCCCCCGGGGGTACACCGATAAACTCATCTTT. It is translated as CALGEDPFPRGYTDKLIF.

The table lists this clone with a few counts. The chain has TRDV1 and TRDJ1; 13 positions agree with TRDD3. CDR1 is TSWWSYY and CDR2 is QGS in the germline V gene. Trimming took 1 base from V and 0 from J; bases not matched to a gene: 23. This CDR3 spans 24 amino acids. The DNA for the CDR3 is TGTGCTCTTGGGGAACAACCTTCCTACCTTGTACTGGGGGATACGCCGTATAACACCGATAAACTCATCTTT. This translates into CALGEQPSYLVLGDTPYNTDKLIF.

A few counts support this clone. The chain employs TRDV1 and TRDJ1, with 8 bases aligning to TRDD2. The V and J ends lost 4 bases and 0 bases, in that order; junction bases with no gene match: 25. The CDR3 totals 22 residues. Per the germline V gene, CDR1 is TSWWSYY and CDR2 is QGS. The CDR3: CALGVSSFLGDWRSPYTDKLIF. The CDR3 bases are TGTGCTCTTGGGGTATCCTCCTTCCTAGGAGACTGGAGGAGCCCGTACACCGATAAACTCATCTTT.

This clone was detected only a few times. This rearrangement joins TRDV1 to TRDJ1, with D possibly being TRDD2 (6 bases). Looked up from germline, CDR1 is TSWWSYY and CDR2 is QGS. This CDR3 contains 14 residues. Between the trimmed V and J ends, which lost 2 bases and 1 base, there was a span of 8 bases. The CDR3 region is CALGEVLPTDKLIF. CDR3 DNA: TGTGCTCTTGGGGAAGTCCTTCCCACCGATAAACTCATCTTT.

This clone was seen only a few times. This chain joins TRDV1 and TRDJ1; 11 bases line up with TRDD3. Trimming removed 0 bases from V and 3 bases from J; junction bases left unmatched: 21. CDR3 size: 22 residues. Germline CDR1 and CDR2: TSWWSYY and QGS. The CDR3 reads CALGELGASATSVGDTADKLIF. As DNA, the CDR3 is TGTGCTCTTGGGGAACTAGGTGCCAGCGCTACGTCAGTGGGGGATACGGCCGATAAACTCATCTTT.

J is TRDJ1 and V is TRDV1; D perhaps matches TRDD3 (5 bases). The CDR3 extends over 14 amino acids. The V gene lost 9 bases and the J gene lost 2 bases, with 16 bases spanning the gap. CDR1 and CDR2 (germline): TSWWSYY, QGS. The CDR3, as DNA: TGTGCTCTCCCGTTGAGGGGAACAACCGATAAACTCATCTTT. Its protein is CALPLRGTTDKLIF.

The chain carries TRDV1 and TRDJ1; D ambiguous. The length of the CDR3 is 14 residues. Per the germline V gene, CDR1 is TSWWSYY and CDR2 is QGS. V lost 4 bases and J lost 0, with 9 bases in between. In nucleotides, the CDR3 is TGTGCTCTTGGGGGATATAGGTACACCGATAAACTCATCTTT. Amino acid sequence: CALGGYRYTDKLIF.